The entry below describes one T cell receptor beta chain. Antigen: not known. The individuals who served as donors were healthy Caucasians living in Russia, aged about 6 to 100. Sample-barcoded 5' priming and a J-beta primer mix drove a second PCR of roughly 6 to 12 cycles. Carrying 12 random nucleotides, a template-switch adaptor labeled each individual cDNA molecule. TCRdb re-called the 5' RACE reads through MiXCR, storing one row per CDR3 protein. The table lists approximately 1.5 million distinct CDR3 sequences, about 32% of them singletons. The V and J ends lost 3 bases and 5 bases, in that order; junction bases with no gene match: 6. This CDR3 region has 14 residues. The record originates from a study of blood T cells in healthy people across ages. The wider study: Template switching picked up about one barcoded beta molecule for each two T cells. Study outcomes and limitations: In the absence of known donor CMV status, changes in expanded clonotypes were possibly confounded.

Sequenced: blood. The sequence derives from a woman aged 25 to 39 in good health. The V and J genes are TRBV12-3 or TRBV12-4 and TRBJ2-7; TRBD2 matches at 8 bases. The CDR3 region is CASSLSGSFHEQYF. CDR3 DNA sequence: TGTGCCAGCAGTTTGAGCGGGAGTTTCCACGAGCAGTACTTC.